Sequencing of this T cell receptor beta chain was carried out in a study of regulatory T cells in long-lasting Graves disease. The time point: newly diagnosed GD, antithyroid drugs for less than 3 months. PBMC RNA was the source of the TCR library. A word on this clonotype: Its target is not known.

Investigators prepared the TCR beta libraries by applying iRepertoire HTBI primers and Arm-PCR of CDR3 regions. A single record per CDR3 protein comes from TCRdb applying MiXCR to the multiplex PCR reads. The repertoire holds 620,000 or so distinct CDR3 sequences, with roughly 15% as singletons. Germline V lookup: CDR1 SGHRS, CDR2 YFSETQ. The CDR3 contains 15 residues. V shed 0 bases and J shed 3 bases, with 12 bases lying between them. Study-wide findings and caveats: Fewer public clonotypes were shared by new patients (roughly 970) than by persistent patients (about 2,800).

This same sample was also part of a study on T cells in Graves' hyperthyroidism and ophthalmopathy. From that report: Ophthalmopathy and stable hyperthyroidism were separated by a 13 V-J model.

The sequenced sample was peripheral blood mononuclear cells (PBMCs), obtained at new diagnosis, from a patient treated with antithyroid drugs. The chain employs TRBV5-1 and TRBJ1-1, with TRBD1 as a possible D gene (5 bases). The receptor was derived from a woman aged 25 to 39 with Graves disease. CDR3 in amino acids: CASSLGSIGDTEAFF. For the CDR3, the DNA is TGCGCCAGCAGCTTGGGGAGTATAGGGGACACTGAAGCTTTCTTT. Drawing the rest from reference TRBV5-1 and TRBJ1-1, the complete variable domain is KAGVTQTPRYLIKTRGQQVTLSCSPISGHRSVSWYQQTPGQGLQFLFEYFSETQRNKGNFPGRFSGRQFSNSRSEMNVSTLELGDSALYLCASSLGSIGDTEAFFGQGTRLTVV.